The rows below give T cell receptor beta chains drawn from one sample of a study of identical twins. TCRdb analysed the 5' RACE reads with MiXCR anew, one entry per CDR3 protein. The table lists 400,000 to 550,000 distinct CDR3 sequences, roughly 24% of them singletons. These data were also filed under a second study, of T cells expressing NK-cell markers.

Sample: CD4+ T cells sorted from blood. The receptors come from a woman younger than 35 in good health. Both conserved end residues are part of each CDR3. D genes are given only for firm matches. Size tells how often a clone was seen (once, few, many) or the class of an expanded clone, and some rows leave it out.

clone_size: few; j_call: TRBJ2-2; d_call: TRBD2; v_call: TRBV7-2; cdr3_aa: CASSSSGTSGGTGELFF; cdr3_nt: TGTGCCAGCAGCTCCTCCGGGACTAGCGGGGGAACCGGGGAGCTGTTTTTT
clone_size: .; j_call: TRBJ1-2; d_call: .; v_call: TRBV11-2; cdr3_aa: CASSLTNSGYGYTF; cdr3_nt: TGTGCCAGCAGCTTAACCAACAGTGGTTATGGCTACACCTTC
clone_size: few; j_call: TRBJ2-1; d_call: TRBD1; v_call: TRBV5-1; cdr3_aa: CASSGLTGSPNEQFF; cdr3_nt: TGCGCCAGCAGCGGACTGACAGGGAGTCCTAATGAGCAGTTCTTC
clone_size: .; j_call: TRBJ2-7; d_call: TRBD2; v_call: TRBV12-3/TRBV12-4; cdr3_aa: CASRGETSGLSSYEQYF; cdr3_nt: TGTGCCAGCAGGGGCGAGACTAGCGGCCTGAGCTCCTACGAGCAGTACTTC
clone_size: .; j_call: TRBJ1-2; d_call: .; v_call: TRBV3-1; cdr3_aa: CASSQEAVNDYTF; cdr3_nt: TGTGCCAGCAGCCAAGAAGCGGTGAATGACTACACCTTC
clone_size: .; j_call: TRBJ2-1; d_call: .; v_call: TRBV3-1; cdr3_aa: CASSQAEAYNEQFF; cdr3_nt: TGTGCCAGCAGCCAAGCCGAAGCCTACAATGAGCAGTTCTTC
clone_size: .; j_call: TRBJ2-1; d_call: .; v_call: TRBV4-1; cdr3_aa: CASSRIGGIRPGPYNEQFF; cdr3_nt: TGCGCCAGCAGCCGTATAGGCGGGATTCGACCCGGGCCCTACAATGAGCAGTTCTTC
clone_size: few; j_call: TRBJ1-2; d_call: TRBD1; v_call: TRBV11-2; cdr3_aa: CASSSTGDYGYTF; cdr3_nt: TGTGCCAGCAGCTCCACAGGGGACTATGGCTACACCTTC
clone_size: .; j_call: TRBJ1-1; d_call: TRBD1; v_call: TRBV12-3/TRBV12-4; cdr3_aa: CASSLRPTGRAAFF; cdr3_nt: TGTGCCAGCAGTTTAAGACCGACAGGGAGGGCAGCTTTCTTT
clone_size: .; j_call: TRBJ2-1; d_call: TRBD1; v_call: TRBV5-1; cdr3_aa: CASSLGPRTGWLNEQFF; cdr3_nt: TGCGCCAGCAGCTTGGGACCACGGACAGGGTGGTTAAATGAGCAGTTCTTC
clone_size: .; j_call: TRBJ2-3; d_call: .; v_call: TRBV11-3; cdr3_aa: CASSFTGLTDTQYF; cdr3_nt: TGTGCCAGCAGCTTCACAGGACTCACAGATACGCAGTATTTT
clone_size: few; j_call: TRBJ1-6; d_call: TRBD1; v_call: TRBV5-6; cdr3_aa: CASSLDRGAPLHF; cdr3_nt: TGTGCCAGCAGCTTGGACAGGGGTGCACCCCTCCACTTT
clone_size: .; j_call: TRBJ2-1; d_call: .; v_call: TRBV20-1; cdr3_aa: CSASRGKIYNEQFF; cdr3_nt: TGCAGTGCTAGTCGGGGGAAAATATACAATGAGCAGTTCTTC
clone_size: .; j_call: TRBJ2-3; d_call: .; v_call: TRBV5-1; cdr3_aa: CASSFGDSTDTQYF; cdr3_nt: TGCGCCAGCAGCTTTGGAGATTCAACAGATACGCAGTATTTT
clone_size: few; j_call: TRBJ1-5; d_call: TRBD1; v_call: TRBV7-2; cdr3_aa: CASSLDRGGPQHF; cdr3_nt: TGTGCCAGCAGCTTGGACAGGGGGGGGCCCCAGCATTTT
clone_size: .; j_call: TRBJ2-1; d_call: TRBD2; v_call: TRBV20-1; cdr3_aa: CSAALAGGNNEQFF; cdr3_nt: TGCAGTGCCGCCTTAGCGGGAGGGAACAATGAGCAGTTCTTC
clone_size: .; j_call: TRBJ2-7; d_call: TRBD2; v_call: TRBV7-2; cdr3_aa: CASSRSSGNPYEQYF; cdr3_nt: TGTGCCAGCAGTCGGTCTAGCGGGAATCCCTACGAGCAGTACTTC
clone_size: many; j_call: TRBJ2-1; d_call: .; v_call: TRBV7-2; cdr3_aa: CASSRGAYNEQFF; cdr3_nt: TGTGCCAGCAGTCGGGGGGCGTACAATGAGCAGTTCTTC
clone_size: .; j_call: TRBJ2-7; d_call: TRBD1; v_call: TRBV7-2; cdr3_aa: CASSPRTGLGAQYF; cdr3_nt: TGTGCCAGCAGCCCGAGGACAGGGTTGGGCGCGCAGTACTTC
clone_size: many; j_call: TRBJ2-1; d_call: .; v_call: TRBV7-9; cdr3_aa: CASSLVGRLGYNEQFF; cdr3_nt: TGTGCCAGCAGCTTAGTTGGGAGGTTGGGCTACAATGAGCAGTTCTTC
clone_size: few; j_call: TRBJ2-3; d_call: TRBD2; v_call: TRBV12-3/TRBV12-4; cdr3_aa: CASSLRAGGPTDTQYF; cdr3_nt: TGTGCCAGCAGTTTAAGGGCGGGAGGACCCACAGATACGCAGTATTTT
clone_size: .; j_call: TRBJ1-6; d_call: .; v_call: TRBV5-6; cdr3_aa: CASSGGRSGNSPLHF; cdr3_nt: TGTGCCAGCAGTGGAGGGAGGTCGGGAAATTCACCCCTCCACTTT
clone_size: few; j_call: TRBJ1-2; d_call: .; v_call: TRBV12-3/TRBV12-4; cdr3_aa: CASSFLAGPYGYTF; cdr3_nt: .
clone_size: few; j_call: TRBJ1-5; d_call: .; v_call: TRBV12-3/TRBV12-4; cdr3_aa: CASSLSGRGPQPQHF; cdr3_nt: TGTGCCAGCAGTTTATCCGGCAGGGGACCTCAGCCCCAGCATTTT
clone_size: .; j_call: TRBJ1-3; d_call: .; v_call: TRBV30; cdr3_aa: CAWSPGFRSGNTIYF; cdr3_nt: TGTGCCTGGAGCCCTGGATTTCGCTCTGGAAACACCATATATTTT
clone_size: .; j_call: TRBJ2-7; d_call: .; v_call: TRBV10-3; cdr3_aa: CAIGAPGRYEQYF; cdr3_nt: TGTGCCATCGGAGCACCCGGCCGGTACGAGCAGTACTTC
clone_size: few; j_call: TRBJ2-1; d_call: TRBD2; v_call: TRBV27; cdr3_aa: CASSRTSLNEQFF; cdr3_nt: TGTGCCAGCAGCAGGACTAGCCTCAATGAGCAGTTCTTC
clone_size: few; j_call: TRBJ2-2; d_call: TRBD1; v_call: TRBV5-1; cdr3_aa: CASSLETGGRELFF; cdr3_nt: TGCGCCAGCAGCTTGGAGACAGGGGGCCGGGAGCTGTTTTTT
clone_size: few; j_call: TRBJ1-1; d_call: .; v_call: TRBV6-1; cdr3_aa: CASSPWRGTEAFF; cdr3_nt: TGTGCCAGCTCCCCGTGGAGGGGCACTGAAGCTTTCTTT
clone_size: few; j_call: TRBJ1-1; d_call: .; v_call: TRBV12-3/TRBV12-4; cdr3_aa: CASSRHTEAFF; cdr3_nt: TGTGCCAGCAGTCGACACACTGAAGCTTTCTTT
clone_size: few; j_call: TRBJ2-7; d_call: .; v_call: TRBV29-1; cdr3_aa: CSVTWGVNEQYF; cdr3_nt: TGCAGCGTGACTTGGGGAGTCAACGAGCAGTACTTC
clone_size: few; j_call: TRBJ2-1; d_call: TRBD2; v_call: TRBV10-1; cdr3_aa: CASSVTSGRGVHNEQFF; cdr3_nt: TGCGCCAGCAGTGTTACTAGCGGGAGGGGAGTCCACAATGAGCAGTTCTTC
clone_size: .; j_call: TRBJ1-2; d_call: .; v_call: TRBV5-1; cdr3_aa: CASSRDPDYGYTF; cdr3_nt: TGCGCCAGCAGCCGCGACCCCGACTATGGCTACACCTTC
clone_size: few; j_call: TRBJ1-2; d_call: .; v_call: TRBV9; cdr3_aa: CASSATLGAKGYTF; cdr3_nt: TGTGCCAGCAGCGCCACCCTCGGCGCGAAAGGCTACACCTTC
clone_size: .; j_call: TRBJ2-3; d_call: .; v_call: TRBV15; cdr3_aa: CATSSRSGGDTQYF; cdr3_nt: TGTGCCACCAGCAGTCGGAGCGGAGGAGATACGCAGTATTTT
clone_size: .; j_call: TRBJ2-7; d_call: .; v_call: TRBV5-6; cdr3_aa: CASSLSPAFGGEQYF; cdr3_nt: TGTGCCAGCAGCCTATCACCGGCCTTCGGTGGCGAGCAGTACTTC
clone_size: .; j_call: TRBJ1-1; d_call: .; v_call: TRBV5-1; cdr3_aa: CASSLRDNLNTEAFF; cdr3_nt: TGCGCCAGCAGCTTGCGAGACAATCTGAACACTGAAGCTTTCTTT
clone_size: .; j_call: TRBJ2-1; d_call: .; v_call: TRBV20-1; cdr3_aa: CSASTDRGYNEQFF; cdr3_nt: TGCAGTGCTAGTACGGATAGAGGCTACAATGAGCAGTTCTTC
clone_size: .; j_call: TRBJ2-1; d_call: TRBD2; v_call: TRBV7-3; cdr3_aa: CASSLAGGPSPYNEQFF; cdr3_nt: TGTGCCAGCAGTTTAGCGGGGGGGCCTTCCCCCTACAATGAGCAGTTCTTC
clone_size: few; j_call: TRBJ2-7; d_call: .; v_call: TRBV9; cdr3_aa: CASSPGPWDGEQYF; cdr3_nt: TGTGCCAGCAGCCCTGGGCCGTGGGACGGTGAGCAGTACTTC
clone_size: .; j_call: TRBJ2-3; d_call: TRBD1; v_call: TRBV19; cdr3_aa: CASSSHRGLDTQYF; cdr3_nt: TGTGCCAGTAGTTCCCACAGGGGTTTAGATACGCAGTATTTT
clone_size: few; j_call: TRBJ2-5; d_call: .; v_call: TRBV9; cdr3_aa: CASSVALDSQETQYF; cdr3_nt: TGTGCCAGCAGCGTAGCCCTTGACAGCCAAGAGACCCAGTACTTC
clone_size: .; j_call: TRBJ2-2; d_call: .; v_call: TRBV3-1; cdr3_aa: CASSQVPNTGELFF; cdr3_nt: TGTGCCAGCAGCCAAGTACCGAACACCGGGGAGCTGTTTTTT
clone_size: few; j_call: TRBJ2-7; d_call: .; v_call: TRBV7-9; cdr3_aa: CASSPWTDRVKQYF; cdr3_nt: TGTGCCAGCAGCCCTTGGACAGATCGGGTGAAGCAGTACTTC
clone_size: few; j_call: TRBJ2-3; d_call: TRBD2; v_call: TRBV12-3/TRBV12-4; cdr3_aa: CASSFGLAGTYTDTQYF; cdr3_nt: TGTGCCAGCAGTTTTGGACTAGCGGGGACATACACAGATACGCAGTATTTT
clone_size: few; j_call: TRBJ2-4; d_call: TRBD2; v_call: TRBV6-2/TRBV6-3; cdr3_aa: CASSFRGLVENIQYF; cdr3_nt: TGTGCCAGCAGTTTTCGCGGACTAGTGGAAAACATTCAGTACTTC
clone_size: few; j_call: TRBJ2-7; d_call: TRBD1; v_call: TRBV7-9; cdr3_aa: CASRSGQGAYEQYF; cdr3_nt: TGTGCCAGCAGGTCGGGACAGGGGGCTTACGAGCAGTACTTC
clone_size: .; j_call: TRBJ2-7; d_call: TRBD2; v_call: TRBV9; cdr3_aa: CASSERSGGHEQYF; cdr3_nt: TGTGCCAGCAGCGAGCGATCGGGGGGACACGAGCAGTACTTC
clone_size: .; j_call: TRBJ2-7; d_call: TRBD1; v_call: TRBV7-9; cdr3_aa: CASSTGQGLSYEQYF; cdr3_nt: TGTGCCAGCAGCACCGGACAGGGCCTCTCCTACGAGCAGTACTTC
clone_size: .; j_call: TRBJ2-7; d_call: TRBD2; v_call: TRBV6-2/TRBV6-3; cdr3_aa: CASSGRTTYEQYF; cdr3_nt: TGTGCCAGTAGCGGGAGGACCACCTACGAGCAGTACTTC
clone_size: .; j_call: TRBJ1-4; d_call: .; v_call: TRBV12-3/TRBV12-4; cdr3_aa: CASSLGEEYNEKLFF; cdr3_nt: TGTGCCAGCAGTTTAGGAGAGGAATATAATGAAAAACTGTTTTTT
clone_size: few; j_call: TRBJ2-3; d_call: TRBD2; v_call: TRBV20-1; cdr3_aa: CSAFLIAGDSTDTQYF; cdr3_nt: TGCAGTGCTTTTCTCATAGCGGGGGATAGCACAGATACGCAGTATTTT
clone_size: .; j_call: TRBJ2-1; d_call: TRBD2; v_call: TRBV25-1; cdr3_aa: CASSDGGGAYNEQFF; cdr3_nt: TGTGCCAGCAGTGACGGCGGGGGGGCCTACAATGAGCAGTTCTTC
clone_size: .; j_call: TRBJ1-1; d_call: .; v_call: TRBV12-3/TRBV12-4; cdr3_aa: CASNRKMGGGTEAFF; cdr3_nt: TGTGCCAGCAACAGAAAAATGGGCGGTGGGACTGAAGCTTTCTTT
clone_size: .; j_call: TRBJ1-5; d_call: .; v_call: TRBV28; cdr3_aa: CASSPFGQPQHF; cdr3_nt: TGTGCCAGCAGCCCCTTCGGTCAGCCCCAGCATTTT
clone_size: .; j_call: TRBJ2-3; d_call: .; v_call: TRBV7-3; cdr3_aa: CASSPWGGSTDTQYF; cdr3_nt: TGTGCCAGCAGCCCTTGGGGAGGCAGCACAGATACGCAGTATTTT
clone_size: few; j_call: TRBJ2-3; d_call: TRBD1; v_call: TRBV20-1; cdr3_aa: CSALQGAVDTQYF; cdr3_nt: TGCAGTGCCCTACAGGGGGCTGTGGATACGCAGTATTTT